This TCR beta chain was identified during a study of blood T cells in healthy people across ages. This CDR3 spans 16 amino acids. Germline V gene sequence: CDR1 LGHNA, CDR2 YSLEER. Trimming stripped 0 bases from V and 7 bases from J, with 17 bases between. Regarding this clonotype: The antigen is unknown.

Each of the donors had 8 to 10 milliliters of peripheral blood drawn into EDTA-treated Vacutainer tubes. At least 6 micrograms of total RNA were extracted per sample. The study, taken as a whole, reports: Relative to aged donors, long-lived donors carried more naive CD4+ cells and displayed higher diversity. Roughly linear declines in TCR beta diversity per million T cells occurred with age.

For the second PCR, which ran for roughly 7 to 11 cycles, a sample-barcoded 5' primer and a J-beta primer mix were used. TCRdb called the 5' RACE reads again in MiXCR, with one record for every CDR3 protein. The sample includes about 1.4 million distinct CDR3 sequences, approximately 59% of them seen just once. The V and J genes are TRBV4-3 and TRBJ2-3; a weak D match, TRBD2 (7 bases). Sequencing was carried out using blood. This TCR was recovered from a man between 18 and 29 years old in good health. The CDR3 DNA is TGCGCCAGCAGCCAAGATACTGTGGGGGGGGCGTATACGCAGTATTTT. This translates into CASSQDTVGGAYTQYF.